Shown below are 32 T cell receptor beta chains from a single sample sequenced in a study of cytomegalovirus exposure and HLA in healthy donors. The PCR used 60 Vbeta and 13 Jbeta primers. Generated by immunoSEQ multiplex PCR, the TCRdb table keeps only in-frame clones and is missing some. This repertoire includes around 63,000 clones. Sequencing was done on a sample of PBMCs. All receptors come from a woman in her twenties or thirties in good health and CMV-seronegative.

The V and J genes are TRBV30 and TRBJ1-4; the match to TRBD1 covers 8 bases. This CDR3 is 13 amino acids long. CDR1 and CDR2 from the germline V gene are GTSNPN and SVGIG (reference sequence). The trim removed 5 bases at V and 6 bases at J, leaving 5 bases unmatched. The CDR3 DNA follows: TGTGCCTGGGCGGACAGGGTTGATGAAAAACTGTTTTTT. It yields the protein CAWADRVDEKLFF. The whole variable domain, filled in from reference TRBV30 and TRBJ1-4, reads SQTIHQWPATLVQPVGSPLSLECTVEGTSNPNLYWYRQAAGRGLQLLFYSVGIGQISSEVPQNLSASRPQDRQFILSSKKLLLSDSGFYLCAWADRVDEKLFFGSGTQLSVL.

V gene TRBV4-1 combines with J gene TRBJ1-4; 9 bases are a match to TRBD1. The germline V gene encodes CDR1 MGHRA and CDR2 YSYEKL. V trimming: 0 bases; J trimming: 7 bases; junction bases outside the gene matches: 3. The CDR3 spans 15 residues. CDR3 in DNA: TGCGCCAGCAGCCAAGACCGGGACAGGGTTGAAAAACTGTTTTTT. Translated: CASSQDRDRVEKLFF.

A word on this clone: The junction does not match germline at one end; this may be a read error. The chain recombines TRBV18 with TRBJ2-7; D perhaps matches TRBD2 (5 bases). The germline V gene has CDR1 KGHSH and CDR2 LQKENI. This CDR3 is 12 amino acids long. The CDR3 loop reads CASSYLPGKATF. CDR3 coding DNA: TGTGCCAGCTCATATTTGCCCGGGAAGGCAACCTTC. The full variable domain, with the rest looked up from reference TRBV18 and TRBJ2-7, is NAGVMQNPRHLVRRRGQEARLRCSPMKGHSHVYWYRQLPEEGLKFMVYLQKENIIDESGMPKERFSAEFPKEGPSILRIQQVVRGDSAAYFCASSYLPGKATFGPGTRLTVT.

The rearrangement links TRBV7-6 to TRBJ2-2, with D unresolved. V was cut by 0 bases and J by 5 bases, with 4 bases left in between. The germline V gene encodes CDR1 SGHVS and CDR2 FNYEAQ. The CDR3 is 13 residues long. CDR3 loop: CASSLAGTGELFF. CDR3 nucleotide sequence: TGTGCCAGCAGCTTAGCCGGGACCGGGGAGCTGTTTTTT.

The V and J genes are TRBV5-5 and TRBJ2-2; D might be TRBD2 (6 bases). V lost 4 bases to trimming and J lost 1 base, with 11 bases between them. Germline V gives CDR1 SGHKS, CDR2 YYEKEE (reference sequence). The CDR3 runs to 15 residues. The CDR3: CASSPGGMNTGELFF. DNA of the CDR3: TGTGCCAGCAGCCCCGGCGGGATGAACACCGGGGAGCTGTTTTTT.

The chain uses TRBV9 and TRBJ2-5, with D perhaps matching TRBD2 (6 bases). Germline V lookup: CDR1 SGDLS, CDR2 YYNGEE. The CDR3 is 14 residues long. V lost 7 bases to trimming and J lost 4 bases, with 17 bases between them. The CDR3 reads CASSPGTWPETQYF. In DNA form, the CDR3 reads TGTGCCAGCTCTCCCGGGACTTGGCCAGAGACCCAGTACTTC.

The chain is built from TRBV2 and TRBJ2-1, with 8 bases aligning to TRBD2. Germline CDR1 SNHLY, CDR2 FYNNEI. CDR3 length: 16 amino acids. The V gene end was trimmed by 6 bases and the J gene end by 5 bases; junction bases not matched to a gene: 12. The CDR3, as DNA: TGTGCCAGCAGACCTCAGGGGACTAGGGTAAACAATGAGCAGTTCTTC. Translated: CASRPQGTRVNNEQFF.

The V and J genes are TRBV7-3 and TRBJ1-1, with a possible D match to TRBD1 (5 bases). The CDR3 runs to 13 residues. V was cut by 5 bases and J by 1 base, with 8 bases left in between. Germline values: CDR1 SGHTA, CDR2 FQGTGA. The CDR3 loop is CASSVQENTEAFF. DNA of the CDR3: TGTGCCAGCAGCGTACAGGAGAACACTGAAGCTTTCTTT.

J is TRBJ1-2 and V is TRBV29-1; D might be TRBD1 (6 bases). Germline CDR1 SQVTM, CDR2 ANQGSEA. The CDR3 covers 13 residues. V lost 4 bases to trimming and J lost 0 bases, with 9 bases between them. CDR3 coding DNA: TGCAGCGTTGGACGACAGGCTAACTATGGCTACACCTTC. Translating it yields CSVGRQANYGYTF.

This sequence joins TRBV7-9 and TRBJ1-6; D gene ambiguous. Trimming pared 6 bases from V and 10 bases from J, leaving 10 bases between. Germline V CDR1 and CDR2: SEHNR, FQNEAQ (reference sequence). This CDR3 spans 12 amino acids. The CDR3 here is CASSPMRSPLHF. DNA for the CDR3: TGTGCCAGCAGTCCTATGAGGTCACCCCTCCACTTT.

The gene calls are TRBV5-6 and TRBJ1-2, with TRBD1 as a possible D gene (5 bases). Between the trimmed V and J ends, which lost 4 bases and 7 bases, there was a span of 11 bases. Germline V CDR1 and CDR2: SGHDT, YYEEEE. This CDR3 region has 12 residues. The CDR3 is CASSLGGAGYTF. The CDR3 DNA reads TGTGCCAGCAGCCTCGGCGGGGCTGGCTACACCTTC.

V usage is TRBV30 and J usage is TRBJ1-1, with 7 bases identical to TRBD1. Germline CDR1 is GTSNPN and CDR2 is SVGIG (reference sequence). This CDR3 spans 13 amino acids. V lost 5 bases and J lost 4; bases outside the gene matches: 7. DNA for the CDR3: TGTGCCTGGCAGCGACAGGGAGGCACTGAAGCTTTCTTT. It codes for CAWQRQGGTEAFF.

The gene calls are TRBV7-2 and TRBJ2-7; 7 bases agree with TRBD1. The CDR3 is 14 amino acids. Germline lookup yields CDR1 SGHTA and CDR2 FQGNSA. The ends lost 5 bases at V and 4 bases at J; junction bases unmatched: 8. This CDR3 is CASSQGGTVYEQYF. The CDR3 DNA is TGTGCCAGCAGCCAGGGTGGGACAGTTTACGAGCAGTACTTC.

The chain employs TRBV7-6 and TRBJ1-1; no definite D call. The germline gives CDR1 SGHVS, CDR2 FNYEAQ. The CDR3 extends over 13 amino acids. Trimming pared 3 bases from V and 3 bases from J, leaving 8 bases between. CDR3 sequence reads: CASSLEEDTEAFF. In DNA, the CDR3 is TGTGCCAGCAGCTTGGAGGAGGACACTGAAGCTTTCTTT.

As for this clone: Sequence at one end of the junction differs from germline and may be a read error. The chain is built from TRBV30 and TRBJ1-5; TRBD1 might be the D (6 bases). The CDR3 runs to 15 residues. Per germline, CDR1 GTSNPN and CDR2 SVGIG (reference sequence). The CDR3 DNA sequence: TGTGCCGGGAGCTCAGAGGCGGCAGGGACATGGTCCCAGCATTTT. This sequence encodes CAGSSEAAGTWSQHF.

V gene TRBV7-6 combines with J gene TRBJ2-7; TRBD2 aligns across 10 bases. Germline V lookup: CDR1 SGHVS, CDR2 FNYEAQ. Unmatched junction bases numbered 18, after V lost 4 bases and J lost 3 bases. The CDR3 consists of 19 residues. CDR3 sequence reads: CASSCRRLELAGFCYEQYF. The DNA for the CDR3 is TGTGCCAGCAGCTGCCGCAGATTGGAACTAGCGGGATTTTGCTACGAGCAGTACTTC.

The chain employs TRBV4-2 and TRBJ2-7; 8 bases are shared with TRBD2. The V and J ends lost 0 bases and 2 bases, in that order; junction bases with no gene match: 6. Germline V gene lookup returns CDR1 LGHNA and CDR2 YNFKEQ. The CDR3 loop spans 16 amino acids. The CDR3 region is CASSQDGGGGPYEQYF. For the CDR3, the DNA is TGTGCCAGCAGCCAAGATGGGGGCGGGGGGCCCTACGAGCAGTACTTC.

This sequence joins TRBV9 and TRBJ1-3, with no clear D. The CDR3 loop spans 15 amino acids. Deletions cut 1 base from V and 0 bases from J, with 8 bases between. The germline CDR1 and CDR2 sequences are SGDLS and YYNGEE. The CDR3 DNA follows: TGTGCCAGCAGCGTAAACAGAGCCTCTGGAAACACCATATATTTT. Translated: CASSVNRASGNTIYF.

The chain joins TRBV12-5 to TRBJ1-1; 10 nucleotides agree with TRBD1. Germline assignment: CDR1 LGHNT and CDR2 FRNRAP. The CDR3 contains 16 residues. After removal of 1 base from V and 2 bases from J, the junction contained 4 bases not matched to a gene. DNA of the CDR3: TGTGCTAGTGGTTTGGGCCGGGACAGGGGTAACACTGAAGCTTTCTTT. It encodes CASGLGRDRGNTEAFF. The whole variable domain, remainder taken from reference TRBV12-5 and TRBJ1-1, is DARVTQTPRHKVTEMGQEVTMRCQPILGHNTVFWYRQTMMQGLELLAYFRNRAPLDDSGMPKDRFSAEMPDATLATLKIQPSEPRDSAVYFCASGLGRDRGNTEAFFGQGTRLTVV.

This chain joins TRBV7-9 and TRBJ2-3; 8 bases agree with TRBD2. CDR1 SEHNR and CDR2 FQNEAQ come from the germline V gene (reference sequence). With 5 bases clipped from V and 1 base from J, the junction kept 5 bases outside the gene matches. This CDR3 is built from 15 residues. CDR3 sequence reads: CASSTRGAGTDTQYF. CDR3 DNA: TGTGCCAGCAGCACGCGGGGGGCTGGCACAGATACGCAGTATTTT.

The chain couples TRBV28 to TRBJ2-7, with 7 nucleotides matching TRBD1. Germline V gene data show CDR1 as MDHEN and CDR2 as SYDVKM. Unmatched junction bases numbered 12, after V lost 5 bases and J lost 5 bases. CDR3 length: 15 amino acids. The CDR3 DNA reads TGTGCCAGCAGTCTTCGACAGGGCGGGTTCCACGAGCAGTACTTC. Amino acids: CASSLRQGGFHEQYF.

V is TRBV7-2 and J is TRBJ2-1, with D possibly TRBD1 on 6 matching bases. The CDR3 consists of 15 residues. The germline V and J ends were trimmed by 5 bases and 0 bases, with 11 bases remaining between them. CDR1 and CDR2 (germline): SGHTA, FQGNSA. CDR3 in DNA: TGTGCCAGCAGCCTGGGGGCGGTCTCCTACAATGAGCAGTTCTTC. Encoded protein: CASSLGAVSYNEQFF.

V gene TRBV29-1 combines with J gene TRBJ2-7; no reliable D call. There are 11 residues in the CDR3. Trimming took 3 bases from V and 0 from J, leaving 3 bases between them. Germline V gene data show CDR1 as SQVTM and CDR2 as ANQGSEA. The CDR3: CSVDISYEQYF. CDR3 in DNA: TGCAGCGTTGATATCTCCTACGAGCAGTACTTC.

The chain joins TRBV30 to TRBJ2-7; 7 bases map to TRBD1. The CDR3 sequence is 13 residues long. V lost 0 bases, J lost 5 bases, and 4 bases stayed unmatched. Germline CDR1 is GTSNPN and CDR2 is SVGIG (reference sequence). DNA of the CDR3: TGTGCCTGGAGTGTACAGGGGCTTAACGAGCAGTACTTC. It is translated as CAWSVQGLNEQYF.

The CDR3 bases are TGTGCCAGCAGCCCCGGACAGGGGGATTCTGATGGCTACACCTTC. Its protein product is CASSPGQGDSDGYTF. The chain uses TRBV7-9 and TRBJ1-2, with TRBD1 identical over 10 bases. From germline, CDR1 is SEHNR and CDR2 FQNEAQ (reference sequence). V lost 5 bases, J lost 6 bases, and 9 bases stayed unmatched. The CDR3 consists of 15 residues.

The chain combines TRBV5-1 with TRBJ1-6; TRBD1 matches 9 bases. This CDR3 contains 18 residues. The V segment lost 4 bases and the J segment 0 bases; nucleotides outside the gene matches: 8. CDR1 SGHRS and CDR2 YFSETQ come from the germline V gene. CDR3 loop: CASSLRGTGSSYNSPLHF. The CDR3, as DNA: TGCGCCAGCAGCCTACGCGGGACAGGGAGCTCCTATAATTCACCCCTCCACTTT.

The chain joins TRBV5-1 to TRBJ2-7; the D gene is possibly TRBD1 (6 bases). CDR1 and CDR2 from the germline V gene are SGHRS and YFSETQ. The CDR3 has 17 residues. V was clipped by 6 bases and J by 0 bases, with 22 bases between them. The CDR3 reads CASIGRGVNGSSYEQYF. The CDR3, as DNA: TGCGCCAGCATTGGCAGGGGCGTCAACGGAAGCTCCTACGAGCAGTACTTC.

The chain employs TRBV13 and TRBJ1-2; unclear D gene. The V end was cut by 5 bases, the J end by 1 base, with 14 bases between. This CDR3 has 15 amino acids. Germline values: CDR1 PRHDT, CDR2 FYEKMQ (reference sequence). The CDR3 sequence is CASSHSGSSNYGYTF. The CDR3 nucleotides are TGTGCCAGCAGCCACTCCGGGTCTAGTAACTATGGCTACACCTTC.

The CDR3 DNA reads TGTGCCAGTAGTCCGGGACATATAGGTGAGCAGTTCTTC. It yields the protein CASSPGHIGEQFF. This sequence joins TRBV19 and TRBJ2-1; perhaps TRBD1 as D (6 bases). Germline V gives CDR1 LNHDA, CDR2 SQIVND (reference sequence). The CDR3 has 13 amino acids. Trimming removed 5 bases from V and 9 bases from J, with 14 bases in between.

CDR3 sequence: CASSQPGDPFYEQYF. CDR3 sequence (DNA): TGCGCCAGCAGCCAGCCGGGGGACCCATTCTACGAGCAGTACTTC. The gene calls are TRBV4-1 and TRBJ2-7; TRBD2 might be the D (6 bases). V lost 3 bases, J lost 3 bases, and 15 bases lay in between. The CDR3 totals 15 residues. In germline, CDR1 is MGHRA, CDR2 YSYEKL.

This sequence joins TRBV6-1 and TRBJ1-1; 7 bases are shared with TRBD1. Trimming took 8 bases from V and 1 from J; bases not matched to a gene: 10. This CDR3 spans 15 amino acids. CDR1 is MNHNS and CDR2 is SASEGT in the germline V gene. The CDR3 protein is CASRGTDLPNTEAFF. CDR3 in DNA: TGTGCCAGCCGGGGGACAGACCTTCCGAACACTGAAGCTTTCTTT.

V and J are TRBV7-3 and TRBJ1-1; 7 positions agree with TRBD1. Losses at the gene ends were 4 bases for V and 3 bases for J; bases not matched to a gene: 2. This CDR3 is 13 amino acids long. Germline CDR1 is SGHTA and CDR2 is FQGTGA. In DNA form, the CDR3 reads TGTGCCAGCAGCTCCGACAGGGACACTGAAGCTTTCTTT. It encodes CASSSDRDTEAFF.